The 2 T cell receptor beta chains given below trace back to one sample, sequenced in a study of cytomegalovirus exposure and HLA in healthy donors. PCR primers comprised 60 Vbeta and 13 Jbeta primers. Profiled with immunoSEQ multiplex PCR; TCRdb holds only in-frame clones, not every one. The sample lists about 120,000 clones, roughly 80% seen once, with 2.7% in the top ten. Specimen: PBMCs. These receptors were obtained from a woman aged 40 to 50 in good health and CMV-seropositive.

A few counts support this clone. This chain links TRBV15 with TRBJ2-7; 9 bases are shared with TRBD1. Germline CDR1 and CDR2: LNHNV and YYDKDF (reference sequence). This CDR3 has 16 residues. V was pared by 5 bases and J by 4 bases, with 12 bases of the junction left unmatched. The CDR3 sequence is CATSPHLGQGRYEQYF. The DNA for the CDR3 is TGTGCCACCAGCCCGCATCTAGGACAGGGGAGATACGAGCAGTACTTC.

The chain is built from TRBV7-6 and TRBJ2-3, with 12 bases aligning to TRBD2. The germline V gene encodes CDR1 SGHVS and CDR2 FNYEAQ. The ends lost 0 bases at V and 1 base at J; junction bases unmatched: 2. The CDR3 extends over 17 amino acids. This chain's CDR3 is CASSLARLAGGTDTQYF. The CDR3 DNA reads TGTGCCAGCAGCTTAGCCAGACTAGCGGGGGGCACAGATACGCAGTATTTT.